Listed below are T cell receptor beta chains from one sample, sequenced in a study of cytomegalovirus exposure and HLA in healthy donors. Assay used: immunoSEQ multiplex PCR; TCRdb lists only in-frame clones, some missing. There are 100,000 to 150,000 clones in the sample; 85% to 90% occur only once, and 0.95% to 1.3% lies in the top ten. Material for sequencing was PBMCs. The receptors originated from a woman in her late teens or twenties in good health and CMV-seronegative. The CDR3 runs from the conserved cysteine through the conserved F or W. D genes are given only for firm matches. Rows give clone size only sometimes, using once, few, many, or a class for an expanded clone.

DNA: TGCAGCGCTCAAGGGGGACAGAACTATGGCTACACCTTC; CDR3: CSAQGGQNYGYTF; D: TRBD1; V: TRBV29-1; J: TRBJ1-2; size: -
DNA: TGCGCCAGCAGCTTGGGGAGCTCTGGGGCCAACGTCCTGACTTTC; CDR3: CASSLGSSGANVLTF; D: -; V: TRBV5-1; J: TRBJ2-6; size: once
DNA: TGTGCCAGCAGCTTAGCCTTCGGGAGGGGAAAAGTTGAAGAGACCCAGTACTTC; CDR3: CASSLAFGRGKVEETQYF; D: TRBD2; V: TRBV11-3; J: TRBJ2-5; size: -
DNA: TGTGCCAGCAGCCGGACTAGCGGGGGGCGTAGCTCCTACAATGAGCAGTTCTTC; CDR3: CASSRTSGGRSSYNEQFF; D: TRBD2; V: TRBV27; J: TRBJ2-1; size: -
DNA: TGTGCCAGCAGCTTACCCGGGACAGAAATCTATGGCTACACCTTC; CDR3: CASSLPGTEIYGYTF; D: TRBD1; V: TRBV7-9; J: TRBJ1-2; size: -
DNA: TGTGCCAGCAGTTTGGAGGGCACGAGCAATCAGCCCCAGCATTTT; CDR3: CASSLEGTSNQPQHF; D: -; V: TRBV6-4; J: TRBJ1-5; size: -
DNA: TGTGCCAGCAGTGAGACAGGGGTGGATGGCTACACCTTC; CDR3: CASSETGVDGYTF; D: TRBD1; V: TRBV6-1; J: TRBJ1-2; size: -
DNA: TGTGCCAGCAGTCGCGGGACGGTTATGAACACTGAAGCTTTCTTT; CDR3: CASSRGTVMNTEAFF; D: -; V: TRBV2; J: TRBJ1-1; size: -
DNA: TGTGCCAGCAGTGAAGCCTCAGGGGGCAAAGAGACCCAGTACTTC; CDR3: CASSEASGGKETQYF; D: TRBD1; V: TRBV2; J: TRBJ2-5; size: -
DNA: TGTGCCAGCAACCCAGGGGGTAACTATGGCTACACCTTC; CDR3: CASNPGGNYGYTF; D: TRBD1; V: TRBV28; J: TRBJ1-2; size: -
DNA: TGTGCCAGCTTCGGGGGGGCGGGCGGCTACACCTTC; CDR3: CASFGGAGGYTF; D: -; V: TRBV28; J: TRBJ1-2; size: few
DNA: TGTGCCAGCTCACCCAACAGGGGCTCTGTTAATGAAAAACTGTTTTTT; CDR3: CASSPNRGSVNEKLFF; D: TRBD1; V: TRBV18; J: TRBJ1-4; size: few
DNA: TGTGCCAGCAGCGTAGCGGGGTCGGGACAGGGTGCAGATACGCAGTATTTT; CDR3: CASSVAGSGQGADTQYF; D: TRBD1; V: TRBV9; J: TRBJ2-3; size: -
DNA: TGTGCCAGCAGTTTAGGACAGGGTAAGTATCGGGGTGGATCCTATGGCTACACCTTC; CDR3: CASSLGQGKYRGGSYGYTF; D: TRBD1; V: TRBV27; J: TRBJ1-2; size: -
DNA: TGTGCCAGCAGTGAAAGCGGGGGCACCGGGGAGCTGTTTTTT; CDR3: CASSESGGTGELFF; D: TRBD2; V: TRBV6-1; J: TRBJ2-2; size: -
DNA: TGCGCCAGCATTGCAGAAATAGCCAAAAACATTCAGTACTTC; CDR3: CASIAEIAKNIQYF; D: -; V: TRBV10-2; J: TRBJ2-4; size: -
DNA: TGTGCCAGCAGTAGCTCGACACCCAGCTCCTACGAGCAGTACTTC; CDR3: CASSSSTPSSYEQYF; D: -; V: TRBV28; J: TRBJ2-7; size: -
DNA: TGCAGTGCTCCCGACAGCTATGGCTACACCTTC; CDR3: CSAPDSYGYTF; D: -; V: TRBV20-1; J: TRBJ1-2; size: -
DNA: TGTGCCAGCAGCGTGAGCGGGAGCTCCTACAATGAGCAGTTCTTC; CDR3: CASSVSGSSYNEQFF; D: TRBD2; V: TRBV9; J: TRBJ2-1; size: once
DNA: TGTGCCAGCAGTCCCCGGGACTCGATCTACGAGCAGTACTTC; CDR3: CASSPRDSIYEQYF; D: -; V: TRBV2; J: TRBJ2-7; size: -
DNA: TGTGCCAGCAGCTCCGTAGACAGGACCCATCAGCCCCAGCATTTT; CDR3: CASSSVDRTHQPQHF; D: -; V: TRBV7-8; J: TRBJ1-5; size: -
DNA: TGTGCCAGCAGCCCTGTCCAGGGTCCTACCTATGGCTACACCTTC; CDR3: CASSPVQGPTYGYTF; D: -; V: TRBV11-2; J: TRBJ1-2; size: -
DNA: TGTGCCAGCAGTTTTCGGACAGGGGTCTATGGCTACACCTTC; CDR3: CASSFRTGVYGYTF; D: TRBD1; V: TRBV28; J: TRBJ1-2; size: -
DNA: TGTGCCAGCAGCCCGCGGTTGAGCCAGGGCGAGCAGTACTTC; CDR3: CASSPRLSQGEQYF; D: -; V: TRBV16; J: TRBJ2-7; size: -